This T cell receptor (beta chain) derives from a study of OX40 agonist ivuxolimab in advanced cancers. Study-wide context: A mean age of roughly 62 years, range roughly 23 to 85, was recorded, and approximately 80% were male. Participants could have had prior anti-PD-1, anti-PD-L1 or anti-CTLA-4 therapy, and roughly 40% had some.

Only in-frame clones appear in the TCRdb table, and some are missing; sequencing was by immunoSEQ multiplex PCR. Of about 51,000 clones in the sample, around 77% are singletons; the top ten hold 2% to 2.5%. CDR1 and CDR2 (germline): KGHSH, LQKENI. The CDR3 loop spans 15 amino acids. V lost 6 bases to trimming and J lost 3 bases; unmatched junction nucleotides: 7. This TCR was recovered from an adult with an advanced solid tumor such as melanoma, head and neck, liver or kidney cancer. The sequencing used CD4+ or CD8+ T cells sorted from blood, collected in a trial of the OX40 agonist ivuxolimab. The genes are TRBV18 and TRBJ1-4, with 7 positions matching TRBD1. Written as DNA, the CDR3 is TGTGCCAGCTCGACTCAGGGGGACTCTAATGAAAAACTGTTTTTT. The encoded protein is CASSTQGDSNEKLFF.